This record covers a single T cell receptor beta chain. Its target is unknown. V was trimmed by 6 bases and J by 9 bases, leaving 12 bases between them. Germline values: CDR1 SGHTA, CDR2 FQGNSA. This CDR3 has 13 amino acids. This specimen belongs to a study of OX40 agonist ivuxolimab in advanced cancers. Overall study context: Prior anti-PD-1, anti-PD-L1 or anti-CTLA-4 therapy did not bar entry, and 40% to 45% had some. Study-wide points: Antigen specificity was not determined for the expanded peripheral T cells. On average, CD8+ T cells had more expanded clones than CD4+.

Method: immunoSEQ multiplex PCR; TCRdb's copy keeps in-frame clones and lacks some. The sample comprises roughly 130,000 clones, approximately 92% of which are singletons, and approximately 0.15% rests with the top ten. This sequence was found in an adult with an advanced solid tumor such as melanoma, head and neck, liver or kidney cancer. Material: CD4+ or CD8+ T cells sorted from blood, obtained in a trial of the OX40 agonist ivuxolimab. The V call is TRBV7-2, the J call TRBJ1-6; D possibly corresponds to TRBD1 (6 bases). The CDR3 nucleotides read TGTGCCAGCAGTCCCGCCAGGGGTTCACCCCTCCACTTT. Amino acids: CASSPARGSPLHF.